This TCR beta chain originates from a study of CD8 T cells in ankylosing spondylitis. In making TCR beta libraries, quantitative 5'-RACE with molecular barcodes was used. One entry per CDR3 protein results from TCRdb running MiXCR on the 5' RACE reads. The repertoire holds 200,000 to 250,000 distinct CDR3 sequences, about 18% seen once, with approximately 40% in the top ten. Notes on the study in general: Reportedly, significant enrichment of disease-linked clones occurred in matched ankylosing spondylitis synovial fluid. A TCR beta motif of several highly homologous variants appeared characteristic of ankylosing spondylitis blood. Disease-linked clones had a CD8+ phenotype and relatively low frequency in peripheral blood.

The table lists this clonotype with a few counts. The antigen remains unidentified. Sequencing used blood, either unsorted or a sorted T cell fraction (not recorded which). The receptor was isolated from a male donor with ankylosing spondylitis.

The CDR3 DNA follows: TGTGCCAGCAGCTTAGCTCTAGTGGAGACCCAGTACTTC. Its translation is CASSLALVETQYF. This chain joins TRBV7-9 and TRBJ2-5; the D is unclear. The germline V and J ends were trimmed by 0 bases and 5 bases, with 7 bases remaining between them. The germline V gene has CDR1 SEHNR and CDR2 FQNEAQ (reference sequence). This CDR3 has 13 residues. The whole variable domain, filled in from reference TRBV7-9 and TRBJ2-5, reads DTGVSQNPRHKITKRGQNVTFRCDPISEHNRLYWYRQTLGQGPEFLTYFQNEAQLEKSRLLSDRFSAERPKGSFSTLEIQRTEQGDSAMYLCASSLALVETQYFGPGTRLLVL.